These T cell receptor beta chains were read from a single sample in a study of T cell repertoires in cytomegalovirus infection. TCRdb reprocessed the reads via MiXCR and lists one record per CDR3 protein. The top ten clones hold approximately 4.2% of a sample with about 190,000 distinct CDR3 sequences, less than 9.5% of them seen once. The source material was PBMCs. The receptors shown here come from a human donor in good health (CMV status not recorded). Some clones in this sample may be carry-over from other donors' samples. The CDR3 runs from the conserved cysteine through the conserved F or W. D genes are given only for firm matches. Clone size, where shown, is once, few, many, or a class for clones that have expanded.

j_call: TRBJ2-1
d_call: -
v_call: TRBV11-3
clone_size: many
cdr3_nt: TGTGCCAGCAGCTTAGAAGGGGCCTACAATGAGCAGTTCTTC
cdr3_aa: CASSLEGAYNEQFF

j_call: TRBJ1-2
d_call: TRBD1
v_call: TRBV7-2
clone_size: many
cdr3_nt: TGTGCCAGCAGCGTACAGACAGGGGGCGGCTATGGCTACACCTTC
cdr3_aa: CASSVQTGGGYGYTF

j_call: TRBJ2-7
d_call: -
v_call: TRBV18
clone_size: few
cdr3_nt: TGTGCCAGCTCACCACGTATACGGGGGACTTCCTACGAGCAGTACTTC
cdr3_aa: CASSPRIRGTSYEQYF

j_call: TRBJ2-7
d_call: TRBD1
v_call: TRBV7-8
clone_size: many
cdr3_nt: TGTGCCAGCAGCTTACTAGGGCAGGGGGCCTACGAGCAGTACTTC
cdr3_aa: CASSLLGQGAYEQYF

j_call: TRBJ1-5
d_call: TRBD1
v_call: TRBV2
clone_size: many
cdr3_nt: TGTGCCAGCACCCCAGGGGGGGGTCAGCCCCAGCATTTT
cdr3_aa: CASTPGGGQPQHF

j_call: TRBJ2-2
d_call: -
v_call: TRBV2
clone_size: -
cdr3_nt: TGTGCCAGCAAGCTAGCTCTCACCGGGGAGCTGTTTTTT
cdr3_aa: CASKLALTGELFF

j_call: TRBJ2-5
d_call: TRBD1
v_call: TRBV7-4
clone_size: few
cdr3_nt: TGTGCCAGCAGCCCGACAGGGCAAGAGACCCAGTACTTC
cdr3_aa: CASSPTGQETQYF

j_call: TRBJ2-1
d_call: TRBD2
v_call: TRBV29-1
clone_size: many
cdr3_nt: TGCAGCGTTGATAAAGCGGGGATTTACAATGAGCAGTTCTTC
cdr3_aa: CSVDKAGIYNEQFF

j_call: TRBJ2-1
d_call: TRBD1
v_call: TRBV20-1
clone_size: -
cdr3_nt: TGCAGTGCTAGAGCGCCAATGGGACAGGGACGGGGCAATGAGCAGTTCTTC
cdr3_aa: CSARAPMGQGRGNEQFF

j_call: TRBJ2-2
d_call: -
v_call: TRBV12-3/TRBV12-4
clone_size: -
cdr3_nt: TGTGCCAGCAGTCCCGGGATCCCCGGACCCGGGGAGCTGTTTTTT
cdr3_aa: CASSPGIPGPGELFF

j_call: TRBJ1-2
d_call: TRBD1
v_call: TRBV5-1
clone_size: -
cdr3_nt: TGCGCCAGCAGCGAAGAACCGGGACAGACCTTGGCGAACTATGGCTACACCTTC
cdr3_aa: CASSEEPGQTLANYGYTF

j_call: TRBJ2-1
d_call: TRBD1
v_call: TRBV12-3/TRBV12-4
clone_size: many
cdr3_nt: TGTGCCAGCAGTTTAGTACAGGGGGCTGAGCAGTTCTTC
cdr3_aa: CASSLVQGAEQFF

j_call: TRBJ2-3
d_call: TRBD2
v_call: TRBV5-1
clone_size: many
cdr3_nt: TGCGCCAGCAGCGCAGGACTAGCGGGTCCTTTCAGAGATACGCAGTATTTT
cdr3_aa: CASSAGLAGPFRDTQYF

j_call: TRBJ1-1
d_call: -
v_call: TRBV6-2/TRBV6-3
clone_size: many
cdr3_nt: TGTGCCAGCAGCCTACCTCCCCTAAGGGCTGAAGCTTTCTTT
cdr3_aa: CASSLPPLRAEAFF

j_call: TRBJ2-7
d_call: -
v_call: TRBV28
clone_size: -
cdr3_nt: TGTGCCAGCAGTTGGAATGCCGAGCAGTACTTC
cdr3_aa: CASSWNAEQYF

j_call: TRBJ2-7
d_call: -
v_call: TRBV20-1
clone_size: -
cdr3_nt: TGCAGTGCTAGAGTAGTCACTAGCCGGAGCGGCGAGCAGTACTTC
cdr3_aa: CSARVVTSRSGEQYF

j_call: TRBJ1-1
d_call: TRBD1
v_call: TRBV5-4
clone_size: many
cdr3_nt: TGTGCCAGCAGCTTCGACAGGGCGAACACTGAAGCTTTCTTT
cdr3_aa: CASSFDRANTEAFF

j_call: TRBJ2-3
d_call: -
v_call: TRBV28
clone_size: many
cdr3_nt: TGTGCCAGCAGTTTGAGTAAACGGTCCACAGATACGCAGTATTTT
cdr3_aa: CASSLSKRSTDTQYF

j_call: TRBJ2-1
d_call: -
v_call: TRBV20-1
clone_size: few
cdr3_nt: TGCAGTGCTGCCGGCACGATCATTTCCTACAATGAGCAGTTCTTC
cdr3_aa: CSAAGTIISYNEQFF

j_call: TRBJ1-1
d_call: -
v_call: TRBV7-2
clone_size: many
cdr3_nt: TGTGCCAGCAGCCTTTGGACGGGGAACACTGAAGCTTTCTTT
cdr3_aa: CASSLWTGNTEAFF

j_call: TRBJ1-2
d_call: TRBD1
v_call: TRBV12-3/TRBV12-4
clone_size: few
cdr3_nt: TGTGCCAGCAGTTTAAGTTCAGGGGGCTTGCGCTATGGCTACACCTTC
cdr3_aa: CASSLSSGGLRYGYTF